A selection of T cell receptor beta chains follows, all from one sample in a study of cytomegalovirus exposure and HLA in healthy donors. Only in-frame clones appear in the TCRdb table, and some are missing; sequencing was by immunoSEQ multiplex PCR. The data contain about 160,000 clones, around 79% of them singletons. Sequenced: PBMCs. These receptors were obtained from a man aged 40-55 years in good health and CMV-seronegative. CDR3s include the opening cysteine and the closing phenylalanine or tryptophan. Expanded clones get a size class; other rows say once, few or many, or leave the size out.

J: TRBJ1-2; V: TRBV7-9; size: -; CDR3: CSSPGSYGYTF
J: TRBJ2-7; V: TRBV5-6; size: -; CDR3: CASSVLTSGGIGQYF
J: TRBJ1-2; V: TRBV27; size: -; CDR3: CASSSSQGGLRYGYTF
J: TRBJ1-1; V: TRBV4-1; size: -; CDR3: CASSPIMGGRPTFF
J: TRBJ2-3; V: TRBV6-5; size: -; CDR3: CASTPLSRAADTQYF
J: TRBJ2-3; V: TRBV10-3; size: -; CDR3: CAITRTFTDTQYF
J: TRBJ1-2; V: TRBV6-5; size: -; CDR3: CASSYLDGTHYGYTF
J: TRBJ1-6; V: TRBV19; size: few; CDR3: CASSTRGANSPLHF
J: TRBJ1-6; V: TRBV10-2; size: -; CDR3: CASSDLISPLHF
J: TRBJ2-7; V: TRBV28; size: -; CDR3: CASREEASAYEQYF
J: TRBJ2-7; V: TRBV30; size: -; CDR3: CAWSVEVAVAEQYF
J: TRBJ2-3; V: TRBV5-1; size: few; CDR3: CASSFSRDTQYF
J: TRBJ1-6; V: TRBV27; size: -; CDR3: CASNRRGLENSPLHF
J: TRBJ1-5; V: TRBV7-9; size: -; CDR3: CASSLDSGNQPQHF
J: TRBJ2-2; V: TRBV11-3; size: -; CDR3: CASSLGRGGPGELFF
J: TRBJ2-1; V: TRBV5-4; size: -; CDR3: CASSFGGDYNEQFF
J: TRBJ2-2; V: TRBV5-6; size: once; CDR3: CASSPYPLTSTGELFF
J: TRBJ1-5; V: TRBV2; size: few; CDR3: CASSEQVRDLRQPQHF
J: TRBJ2-7; V: TRBV6-5; size: -; CDR3: CASSYLPSEVSYEQYF
J: TRBJ1-2; V: TRBV10-3; size: -; CDR3: CAISENTGGRNYGYTF
J: TRBJ2-3; V: TRBV7-3; size: -; CDR3: CASSPAGSYTDTQYF
J: TRBJ2-5; V: TRBV5-6; size: -; CDR3: CASSFGTTVETQYF
J: TRBJ2-3; V: TRBV7-2; size: -; CDR3: CASSEAGDTQYF
J: TRBJ2-3; V: TRBV5-1; size: -; CDR3: CASSEGGTGGDTQYF
J: TRBJ2-2; V: TRBV25-1; size: -; CDR3: CASSDEGVSGGNTGELFF
J: TRBJ2-4; V: TRBV6-5; size: -; CDR3: CASSYYSGNIQYF
J: TRBJ2-3; V: TRBV6-4; size: few; CDR3: CASSDSRGGAPTDTQYF
J: TRBJ1-2; V: TRBV9; size: -; CDR3: CASSVVSGTGYGYTF
J: TRBJ2-2; V: TRBV10-3; size: few; CDR3: CAISVSSGNTGELFF
J: TRBJ2-3; V: TRBV19; size: -; CDR3: CASSPGEGKLWTDTQYF